This is a list of T cell receptor beta chains from one sample in a study of blood T cell repertoires in COVID-19. Here immunoSEQ multiplex PCR was the method, and the copy in TCRdb shows in-frame clones only, minus some. The data show around 230,000 clones, 75% to 85% seen once. Sequenced input: PBMCs or T cells enriched from blood (not recorded which). The source of these receptors is a man in his forties who had recovered from COVID-19. CDR3s include the opening cysteine and the closing phenylalanine or tryptophan. Each record gives: V gene, J gene, CDR3 protein.

TRBV4-1	TRBJ2-2	CASSQAGTSGSSGVIGELFF
TRBV3-1/TRBV3-2	TRBJ1-1	CASSPGSSGRTEAFF
TRBV11-2	TRBJ2-7	CASSLTGTYEQYF
TRBV5-8	TRBJ1-2	CASSLVPRGPNYGYTF
TRBV7-9	TRBJ2-3	CASSPPWGEWTDTQYF
TRBV10-1	TRBJ2-3	CASSEGLTRGTDTQYF
TRBV5-5	TRBJ2-1	CASSLGTSGGSYNEQFF
TRBV3-1/TRBV3-2	TRBJ2-1	CASSRRQHYNEQFF
TRBV7-2	TRBJ1-2	CASSLGRTYGYTF
TRBV6-1	TRBJ2-7	CASSEGGGREQYF
TRBV11-2	TRBJ2-7	CASSLDGGIYEQYF
TRBV7-9	TRBJ1-4	CASSLAGAEKLFF
TRBV4-1	TRBJ2-3	CASTGSGSDGTQYF